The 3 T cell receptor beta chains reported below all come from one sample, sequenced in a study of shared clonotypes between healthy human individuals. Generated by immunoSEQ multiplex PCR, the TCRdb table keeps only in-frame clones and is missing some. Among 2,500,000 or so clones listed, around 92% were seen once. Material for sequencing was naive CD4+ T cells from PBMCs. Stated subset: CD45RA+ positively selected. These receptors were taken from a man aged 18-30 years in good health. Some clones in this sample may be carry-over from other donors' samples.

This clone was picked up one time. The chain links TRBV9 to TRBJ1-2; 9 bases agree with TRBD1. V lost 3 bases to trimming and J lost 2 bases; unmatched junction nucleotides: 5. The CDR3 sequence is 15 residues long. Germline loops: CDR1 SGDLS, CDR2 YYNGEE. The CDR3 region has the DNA TGTGCCAGCAGCGCCTACAGGGGGCTAAACTATGGCTACACCTTC. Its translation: CASSAYRGLNYGYTF.

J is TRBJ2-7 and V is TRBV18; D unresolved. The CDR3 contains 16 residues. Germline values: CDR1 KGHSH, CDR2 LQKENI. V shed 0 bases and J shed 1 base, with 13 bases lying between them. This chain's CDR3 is CASSPPGNWISYEQYF. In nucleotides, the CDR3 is TGTGCCAGCTCACCACCGGGCAATTGGATTTCCTACGAGCAGTACTTC.

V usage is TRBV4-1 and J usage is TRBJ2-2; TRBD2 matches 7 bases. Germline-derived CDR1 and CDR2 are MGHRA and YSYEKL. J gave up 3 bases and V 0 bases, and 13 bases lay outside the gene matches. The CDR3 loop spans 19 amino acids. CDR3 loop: CASSQEFGGIAGYTGELFF. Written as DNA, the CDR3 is TGCGCCAGCAGCCAAGAATTCGGCGGTATAGCGGGTTACACCGGGGAGCTGTTTTTT.